This entry lists 21 T cell receptor beta chains sequenced from one sample in a study of T-cell reconstitution after alpha-beta-depleted transplantation in children. Preparation of the TCRbeta library used unique molecular identifiers. TCRdb used MiXCR to reprocess the PCR reads, holding one entry per CDR3 protein. Of about 300,000 distinct CDR3 sequences listed, 9.5% to 13% are singletons. This specimen consisted of PBMCs, obtained before TCRalphabeta/CD19-depleted stem cell transplant. Source of these receptors: a boy under two years old with acute myeloid leukemia, due to receive a stem cell transplant.

In its sample, this clonotype was seen many times. The chain links TRBV15 to TRBJ1-1; no definite D call. This CDR3 contains 13 residues. Trimming removed 5 bases from V and 1 base from J, with 8 bases in between. The germline CDR1 and CDR2 sequences are LNHNV and YYDKDF (reference sequence). The CDR3 loop is CATSAGRNTEAFF. The CDR3 DNA sequence: TGTGCCACCAGCGCTGGACGGAACACTGAAGCTTTCTTT.

In this sample, this clonotype turned up many times. The V and J genes are TRBV12-3 or TRBV12-4 and TRBJ2-1, with D unclear. Deletions cut 2 bases from V and 7 bases from J, with 9 bases between. The CDR3 contains 13 residues. For the CDR3, the DNA is TGTGCCAGCAGTTTAAGGTGGGGTAATGAGCAGTTCTTC. It yields the protein CASSLRWGNEQFF.

This clonotype was seen repeatedly, ten times or more. The chain joins TRBV12-3 or TRBV12-4 to TRBJ1-1; 9 bases line up with TRBD1. CDR3 length equals 14 residues. V lost 1 base and J lost 8; bases outside the gene matches: 5. Here the CDR3 reads CASSLEIDRGEAFF. The CDR3 nucleotides read TGTGCCAGCAGTTTAGAAATTGACAGGGGGGAAGCTTTCTTT.

This clonotype was picked up a small number of times. The chain recombines TRBV3-1 with TRBJ2-1, with D possibly being TRBD1 or TRBD2 (5 bases each). The CDR3 is 15 residues long. V dropped 4 bases and J dropped 7 bases, with 17 bases sitting between them. Germline lookup yields CDR1 LGHDT and CDR2 YNNKEL (reference sequence). Written as DNA, the CDR3 is TGTGCCAGCAGCCGCCGGGGCTTCGGAGGAAATGAGCAGTTCTTC. Its protein is CASSRRGFGGNEQFF.

The chain uses TRBV7-2 and TRBJ2-1; D remains ambiguous. Germline V gene sequence: CDR1 SGHTA, CDR2 FQGNSA. The CDR3 runs to 15 residues. V lost 5 bases to trimming and J lost 3 bases, with 14 bases between them. In DNA, the CDR3 is TGTGCCAGCAGCCATACCCGGAGCATCTACAATGAGCAGTTCTTC. Encoded protein: CASSHTRSIYNEQFF.

The rearrangement links TRBV4-1 to TRBJ2-7; D is perhaps TRBD1 (5 bases). Germline V gene sequence: CDR1 MGHRA, CDR2 YSYEKL. Trimming removed 0 bases at V and 3 bases at J, with 6 bases between. This CDR3 spans 13 amino acids. The DNA for the CDR3 is TGCGCCAGCAGCCAAGAAACAGGCTACGAGCAGTACTTC. This sequence encodes CASSQETGYEQYF.

This clonotype was recorded many times. This sequence joins TRBV14 and TRBJ2-3, with D possibly being TRBD1 (5 bases). V lost 2 bases and J 3 bases, leaving 12 bases between the germline ends. Looked up from germline, CDR1 is SGHDN and CDR2 is FVKESK. The length of the CDR3 is 15 residues. The CDR3 region is CASSQRTPGTDTQYF. The CDR3 DNA is TGTGCCAGCAGCCAACGAACCCCAGGGACAGATACGCAGTATTTT.

This clonotype was seen only a few times. The rearrangement joins TRBV2 to TRBJ2-7; 16 positions agree with TRBD2. The CDR3 loop spans 17 amino acids. Germline V gene lookup returns CDR1 SNHLY and CDR2 FYNNEI. V lost 4 bases and J lost 4; bases outside the gene matches: 7. The CDR3 region has the DNA TGTGCCAGCAGTGGGGGACTAGCGGGGGGGACGATTTACGAGCAGTACTTC. This gives the protein CASSGGLAGGTIYEQYF.

The chain combines TRBV20-1 with TRBJ2-3; 13 bases are a match to TRBD2. CDR1 is DFQATT, CDR2 SNEGSKA, per germline (reference sequence). J lost 5 bases, V lost 5 bases, and 10 bases had no gene match. CDR3 length: 16 amino acids. This CDR3 is CSAGGLAGVVGDTQYF. The CDR3 DNA reads TGCAGTGCTGGAGGACTAGCGGGAGTGGTCGGAGATACGCAGTATTTT.

This clonotype came up a few times. The chain links TRBV4-3 to TRBJ2-5; 11 bases fit TRBD1. Trimming cost V 2 bases and J 0 bases; bases outside gene matches: 2. Germline CDR1 and CDR2: LGHNA and YSLEER. This CDR3 is 16 amino acids long. CDR3 loop: CASSQRDRGYQETQYF. The CDR3 bases are TGCGCCAGCAGCCAAAGGGACAGGGGGTACCAAGAGACCCAGTACTTC.

J is TRBJ2-3 and V is TRBV4-2; D call uncertain. Germline CDR1 reads LGHNA; CDR2 reads YNFKEQ. The CDR3 runs to 14 residues. Trimming removed 1 base at V and 5 bases at J, with 10 bases between. CDR3 bases: TGTGCCAGCAGCCAAGGACTGTTAGAAGATACGCAGTATTTT. Amino acids: CASSQGLLEDTQYF.

This clonotype was found many times. CDR3 DNA: TGCGCCAGCAGCCCCAGTGACCACAGGGGCCCGGAGACCCAGTACTTC. Translation: CASSPSDHRGPETQYF. The V call is TRBV4-1, the J call TRBJ2-5; TRBD1 aligns across 7 bases. Germline CDR1 reads MGHRA; CDR2 reads YSYEKL. Trimming removed 4 bases from V and 5 bases from J; junction bases left unmatched: 13. The length of the CDR3 is 16 residues.

The V and J genes are TRBV4-2 and TRBJ2-2; TRBD2 agrees at 9 bases. The trim removed 0 bases at V and 3 bases at J, leaving 5 bases unmatched. Germline V gives CDR1 LGHNA, CDR2 YNFKEQ. The length of the CDR3 is 17 residues. Here the CDR3 reads CASSQDRAGGDTGELFF. In DNA form, the CDR3 reads TGTGCCAGCAGCCAAGATCGGGCGGGGGGGGACACCGGGGAGCTGTTTTTT.

This clonotype was seen repeatedly, ten times or more. CDR3 sequence reads: CAWRLGGEQFF. The CDR3 DNA is TGTGCCTGGAGGCTAGGGGGTGAGCAGTTCTTC. The genes are TRBV30 and TRBJ2-1; D might be TRBD1 (6 bases). With 3 bases removed from V and 9 bases from J, the gap between germline ends came to 9 bases. CDR1 GTSNPN and CDR2 SVGIG come from the germline V gene (reference sequence). This CDR3 has 11 amino acids.

This clonotype was recorded many times. The chain links TRBV9 to TRBJ2-1, with 8 bases aligning to TRBD1. CDR3 length equals 13 residues. J gave up 8 bases and V 3 bases, and 4 bases lay outside the gene matches. Per germline, CDR1 SGDLS and CDR2 YYNGEE. Here the CDR3 reads CASSGTGKDEQFF. The CDR3 DNA sequence: TGTGCCAGCAGCGGGACAGGGAAGGATGAGCAGTTCTTC.

This clonotype showed up many times. The J gene is TRBJ1-1, the V gene TRBV10-3; the D gene is possibly TRBD1 (5 bases). Germline-derived CDR1 and CDR2 are ENHRY and SYGVKD. V was clipped by 2 bases and J by 4 bases, with 14 bases between them. This CDR3 region has 15 residues. The CDR3 here is CAISEAPGWTTEAFF. The CDR3 DNA is TGTGCCATCAGTGAGGCCCCAGGGTGGACCACTGAAGCTTTCTTT.

This clonotype was picked up many times. The rearrangement joins TRBV5-6 to TRBJ2-1; the match to TRBD2 covers 8 bases. Germline values: CDR1 SGHDT, CDR2 YYEEEE. The CDR3 is 19 amino acids. The J segment lost 0 bases and the V segment lost 0 bases, leaving 11 bases of the junction unmatched. DNA for the CDR3: TGTGCCAGCAGCTTGGTTTCCGCGGGGGGTATGAGCTCCTACAATGAGCAGTTCTTC. This translates into CASSLVSAGGMSSYNEQFF.

This clonotype occurred a few times. The V call is TRBV19, the J call TRBJ2-1; D tentatively reads TRBD1 or TRBD2 (7 bases each). The ends were cut back, 4 bases at V and 3 bases at J, with 16 bases in the middle. Germline CDR1 and CDR2: LNHDA and SQIVND (reference sequence). CDR3 size: 16 residues. This chain's CDR3 is CASSKGAGEVYNEQFF. The CDR3 nucleotides are TGTGCCAGTAGTAAGGGGGCGGGGGAAGTCTACAATGAGCAGTTCTTC.

The gene calls are TRBV2 and TRBJ2-5, with TRBD2 identical over 11 bases. This CDR3 is built from 16 residues. Germline CDR1 is SNHLY and CDR2 is FYNNEI. The V and J ends lost 5 bases and 4 bases, in that order; junction bases with no gene match: 9. The CDR3 nucleotides are TGTGCCAGCAGTCTAATAGCGGGAGGGCTGGGAGAGACCCAGTACTTC. Its protein is CASSLIAGGLGETQYF.

This chain links TRBV7-9 with TRBJ1-1; D is undetermined. With 1 base removed from V and 8 bases from J, the gap between germline ends came to 8 bases. Per the germline V gene, CDR1 is SEHNR and CDR2 is FQNEAQ (reference sequence). The CDR3 extends over 12 amino acids. The DNA of the CDR3 is TGTGCCAGCAGCTTAGTCCCAGCGGAAGCTTTCTTT. The encoded protein is CASSLVPAEAFF.

This clonotype was found a few times. CDR3 region: CASSLVGTEQYF. Written as DNA, the CDR3 is TGTGCCAGCAGCTTAGTGGGGACCGAGCAGTACTTC. This chain joins TRBV7-2 and TRBJ2-7, with D perhaps being TRBD1 or TRBD2 (5 bases each). Trimming took off 1 base at V and 6 bases at J, with 7 bases between the two ends. The CDR3 loop spans 12 amino acids. Per germline, CDR1 SGHTA and CDR2 FQGNSA.